The next 13 T cell receptor beta chains were all read from a single sample in a study of blood T cell repertoires in COVID-19 (dated by TCRdb to 2018 to 2021). The method behind the library was the immunoSEQ multiplex PCR assay. The table comes from immuneACCESS by way of TCRdb, which keeps in-frame sequences with V and J called. Part of the clones is missing from these tables; in studies checked, under half for an unresolved V gene and the rest for unknown reasons. The sample has fewer than 150,000 clones on record, about 88% of them singletons. The ten largest account for 3% to 3.5% of the sample. Material for sequencing was peripheral blood. These receptors came from a middle-aged man with acute or convalescent COVID-19.

The V gene is TRBV18, the J gene TRBJ1-2; no definite D call. The CDR3 length is 13 residues. Germline values: CDR1 KGHSH, CDR2 LQKENI. Trimming took off 2 bases at V and 2 bases at J, with 6 bases between the two ends. CDR3 in DNA: TGTGCCAGCTCACCAGGAGGGAACTATGGCTACACCTTC. Translating it yields CASSPGGNYGYTF. The variable domain in full, completed from reference TRBV18 and TRBJ1-2, reads NAGVMQNPRHLVRRRGQEARLRCSPMKGHSHVYWYRQLPEEGLKFMVYLQKENIIDESGMPKERFSAEFPKEGPSILRIQQVVRGDSAAYFCASSPGGNYGYTFGSGTRLTVV.

This sequence joins TRBV6-4 and TRBJ2-2; D gene uncertain. Germline V gene sequence: CDR1 MRHNA, CDR2 SNTAGT. The CDR3 is made up of 13 amino acids. The V end was cut by 2 bases, the J end by 4 bases, with 5 bases between. DNA of the CDR3: TGTGCCAGCAGTGACCTAGGCACCGGGGAGCTGTTTTTT. Its protein product is CASSDLGTGELFF.

The genes are TRBV2 and TRBJ1-3; 10 bases match TRBD1. Per the germline V gene, CDR1 is SNHLY and CDR2 is FYNNEI. V lost 7 bases and J lost 0; bases outside the gene matches: 12. CDR3 length equals 18 residues. The DNA of the CDR3 is TGTGCCAGCACCGGACAGGGGGTCCCCTTACTCTCTGGAAACACCATATATTTT. This sequence encodes CASTGQGVPLLSGNTIYF.

This chain joins TRBV5-1 and TRBJ2-3; possibly TRBD2 for D (6 bases). From germline, CDR1 is SGHRS and CDR2 YFSETQ. The CDR3 runs 14 residues. The V end lost 5 bases, the J end lost 3 bases, and 13 bases lay between the germline ends. The DNA for the CDR3 is TGCGCCAGCAGACCCGACCGGGGGACAGATACGCAGTATTTT. Residues: CASRPDRGTDTQYF.

The chain uses TRBV18 and TRBJ2-3, with D possibly being TRBD2 (6 bases). Trimming took off 4 bases at V and 6 bases at J, with 20 bases between the two ends. The CDR3 loop spans 16 amino acids. Germline values: CDR1 KGHSH, CDR2 LQKENI. CDR3 nucleotide sequence: TGTGCCAGCTCACGTACGATGTATTCGGCGGGGGATACGCAGTATTTT. It codes for CASSRTMYSAGDTQYF. The full variable domain, its missing parts supplied by reference TRBV18 and TRBJ2-3, is NAGVMQNPRHLVRRRGQEARLRCSPMKGHSHVYWYRQLPEEGLKFMVYLQKENIIDESGMPKERFSAEFPKEGPSILRIQQVVRGDSAAYFCASSRTMYSAGDTQYFGPGTRLTVL.

The chain has TRBV19 and TRBJ1-3; possibly TRBD1 for D (6 bases). Germline-derived CDR1 and CDR2 are LNHDA and SQIVND (reference sequence). CDR3 length: 15 amino acids. V dropped 5 bases and J dropped 4 bases, with 15 bases sitting between them. Here the CDR3 reads CASSPRGQIGNTIYF. The DNA of the CDR3 is TGTGCCAGTAGTCCGAGAGGACAGATCGGAAACACCATATATTTT.

The chain employs TRBV9 and TRBJ1-1; D possibly corresponds to TRBD1 (6 bases). The CDR3 runs to 14 residues. Trimming left V 4 bases short and J 6 bases short, with 16 bases between. CDR1 is SGDLS and CDR2 is YYNGEE in the germline V gene. The CDR3 coding sequence is TGTGCCAGCAGCCTTTCCACAGGGCCGGCTGAAGCTTTCTTT. Translation: CASSLSTGPAEAFF. Full variable domain (missing parts from reference TRBV9 and TRBJ1-1): DSGVTQTPKHLITATGQRVTLRCSPRSGDLSVYWYQQSLDQGLQFLIQYYNGEERAKGNILERFSAQQFPDLHSELNLSSLELGDSALYFCASSLSTGPAEAFFGQGTRLTVV.

The V gene is TRBV4-1, the J gene TRBJ2-3; 10 nucleotides agree with TRBD2. V shed 4 bases, J shed 2 bases, and the junction held 9 bases outside the gene matches. The CDR3 runs to 17 residues. Looked up from germline, CDR1 is MGHRA and CDR2 is YSYEKL. The CDR3 nucleotides read TGCGCCAGCAGCCCAGCGGGGGGGCCGGGTCCCACAGATACGCAGTATTTT. Its protein product is CASSPAGGPGPTDTQYF.

The chain employs TRBV15 and TRBJ1-1, with TRBD1 matching 8 bases. This CDR3 is built from 19 residues. V trimming: 0 bases; J trimming: 1 base; junction bases outside the gene matches: 13. CDR1 LNHNV and CDR2 YYDKDF come from the germline V gene (reference sequence). CDR3 residues: CATSRELWTSGQENTEAFF. DNA of the CDR3: TGTGCCACCAGCAGAGAGCTGTGGACCTCGGGACAGGAGAACACTGAAGCTTTCTTT.

The chain joins TRBV7-2 to TRBJ2-2; 8 bases match TRBD1. CDR1 is SGHTA and CDR2 is FQGNSA in the germline V gene. With 3 bases clipped from V and 6 bases from J, the junction kept 9 bases outside the gene matches. This CDR3 region has 16 residues. The CDR3 bases are TGTGCCAGCAGCTTGGGAACCGGGACAGGACCCGGGGAGCTGTTTTTT. Translating gives CASSLGTGTGPGELFF.

The gene calls are TRBV12-5 and TRBJ2-4; D may be TRBD1 (5 bases). The germline gives CDR1 LGHNT, CDR2 FRNRAP. Trimming cost V 0 bases and J 0 bases, with 12 bases left between them. The CDR3 extends over 17 amino acids. This chain's CDR3 is CASGLVVDRIAKNIQYF. CDR3 DNA: TGTGCTAGTGGTTTGGTAGTCGACAGAATAGCCAAAAACATTCAGTACTTC.

In this sample, this clone turned up once. This chain links TRBV2 with TRBJ2-2; 9 nucleotides agree with TRBD2. The length of the CDR3 is 16 residues. J lost 2 bases, V lost 4 bases, and 5 bases had no gene match. CDR1 is SNHLY, CDR2 FYNNEI, per germline. Written as DNA, the CDR3 is TGTGCCAGCAGTGTAGCGGGGGCTTACAACACCGGGGAGCTGTTTTTT. Protein product: CASSVAGAYNTGELFF.

The chain combines TRBV7-2 with TRBJ2-5; D is uncertain. The germline V gene has CDR1 SGHTA and CDR2 FQGNSA. V lost 3 bases to trimming and J lost 1 base, with 6 bases between them. The CDR3 covers 13 residues. CDR3 coding DNA: TGTGCCAGCAGCTTCGAGCTCCAAGAGACCCAGTACTTC. This translates into CASSFELQETQYF.